This TCR beta chain is from a study of T cell repertoires in cytomegalovirus infection. This clonotype was counted only a few times. Its antigen remains unknown. General study points: Summed frequency of public TCR beta families distinguished CMV carriers with the relevant HLA.

The V end lost 2 bases, the J end lost 2 bases, and 6 bases lay between the germline ends. The CDR3 contains 13 residues. The germline gives CDR1 SGHAT, CDR2 FQNNGV. TCRdb ran MiXCR on the reads and lists one entry per CDR3 protein. The repertoire holds some 150,000 distinct CDR3 sequences, with around 22% as singletons. Specimen: PBMCs. V usage is TRBV11-2 and J usage is TRBJ1-1; D gene ambiguous. The clonotype originates from a human donor in good health (CMV status not recorded). Some clones in this sample may be carry-over from other donors' samples. In DNA, the CDR3 is TGTGCCAGCAGCTTACCTACAAACACTGAAGCTTTCTTT. Protein sequence: CASSLPTNTEAFF.